These T cell receptor beta chains were read from a single sample in a study of cytomegalovirus exposure and HLA in healthy donors. Clones were sequenced by immunoSEQ multiplex PCR, and TCRdb holds only the in-frame ones, with some missing. In the table there are 210,000 or so clones, about 80% of which are singletons. The sequencing input was PBMCs. The receptors shown here come from a girl aged 10-17 years in good health and CMV-seronegative. CDR3s include the opening cysteine and the closing phenylalanine or tryptophan.

V,length,J,CDR3
TRBV19,17,TRBJ2-6,CASSIPTTGVGANVLTF
TRBV30,15,TRBJ2-2,CAWSPVTAPSGELFF
TRBV6-1,14,TRBJ1-5,CASSEIGQYQPQHF
TRBV27,14,TRBJ1-2,CASSLSGSNYGYTF
TRBV21-1,18,TRBJ2-7,CASSKGGTSGRLSPEQYF
TRBV5-8,15,TRBJ2-5,CASSKGQIFRETQYF
TRBV5-8,16,TRBJ1-5,CASRLRGGLSNQPQHF
TRBV14,13,TRBJ2-7,CASSQVGGFEQYF
TRBV10-3,14,TRBJ1-1,CAISDGQGNTEAFF
TRBV4-3,16,TRBJ2-3,CASSPNRGAPPDTQYF
TRBV6-6,14,TRBJ1-1,CASREQGAMTKAFF
TRBV5-4,17,TRBJ2-5,CASSLPGTSGSRETQYF
TRBV5-1,14,TRBJ2-7,CASSLGQGAYEQYF
TRBV4-2,17,TRBJ1-6,CASSQDRDRGGNSPLHF
TRBV5-4,17,TRBJ2-3,CASSSRYKREAANTQYF
TRBV6-1,12,TRBJ1-4,CASSEVGEKLFF
TRBV7-7,13,TRBJ2-4,CASSRDRGDIQYF
TRBV9,14,TRBJ2-7,CASSALGSSYEQYF
TRBV4-1,15,TRBJ1-1,CASSRRTGGNTEAFF
TRBV18,17,TRBJ2-2,CASSRAAMIQGSGELFF
TRBV4-2,16,TRBJ2-5,CASSQDVGGGQETQYF
TRBV6-1,14,TRBJ1-5,CASSGTTGNQPQHF